Reported below is one TCR beta chain. Its antigen is undetermined. With V trimmed by 4 bases and J by 5 bases, 8 bases remained unmatched. The CDR3 has 15 amino acids. The germline V gene encodes CDR1 SGDLS and CDR2 YYNGEE. The assay was run at survey level. The method was immunoSEQ multiplex PCR; TCRdb's version includes in-frame clones alone and lacks a portion of them. The table lists under 35,000 clones, 70% to 85% of them singletons. This sample stems from a study of STAT5B mutations in CD4+ large granular lymphocyte leukemia. Study results and caveats: The CD4+ versus CD8+ T-LGLL clonality difference may reflect limited sample size. No patients shared main leukemic clonotypes, though roughly 27% appeared at low frequency elsewhere.

Buffy coats from healthy blood donors served as controls. The sequence was collected from a human donor in good health. The sequenced material came from CD4+ T cells from blood buffy coats. The chain combines TRBV9 with TRBJ2-1, with 8 bases aligning to TRBD2. The CDR3 reads CASSPHSGTNNEQFF. CDR3 DNA sequence: TGTGCCAGCAGCCCACATAGCGGGACAAACAATGAGCAGTTCTTC.